This T cell receptor (beta chain) came from a study of blood T cells in healthy people across ages. Study-wide results and limits: A roughly linear fall in TCR beta diversity per million T cells was seen with increasing age. CMV status of donors was unknown, possibly confounding expanded clonotype changes. More naive CD4+ cells and higher diversity marked long-lived donors relative to aged donors.

Notes on this clonotype: Its antigen is still unknown.

Germline CDR1 and CDR2: LGHNA and YNFKEQ. The CDR3 has 15 residues. Next came a second PCR, run for about 7 to 12 cycles, which used a sample-barcoded 5' primer along with a J-beta primer mix. TCRdb processed the 5' RACE reads anew with MiXCR; each CDR3 protein has one entry. The repertoire holds about 1.1 million distinct CDR3 sequences, with 30% to 40% as singletons. The receptor was isolated from a man younger than 30 in good health. Specimen: blood. The chain combines TRBV4-2 with TRBJ2-1; D is unclear. The better agreement between TRBJ2-7 and the DNA end casts doubt on the J call. The CDR3 is CASSQDPFSYNEQYF. DNA for the CDR3: TGTGCCAGCAGCCAAGACCCGTTCTCCTACAATGAGCAGTACTTC.